This TCR beta chain derives from a study of early T cells in non-severe SARS-CoV-2 infection. Study information: Investigators sequenced bulk RNA drawn from unsorted whole blood, and chains remained unpaired.

Each single cDNA molecule received a unique molecular identifier. TCRdb redid the calling of the 5' RACE reads with MiXCR, one entry per CDR3 protein. The top ten clones hold approximately 4.6% of a sample with about 50,000 distinct CDR3 sequences, 8% to 9% of them seen once. This clonotype was detected many times. Antigen: not known. Broader study findings: The study's VDJdb matching favored anti-spike CD8 responses and missed private and CD4 specificities.

The CDR3 sequence is 14 residues long. Germline V gene lookup returns CDR1 GTSNPN and CDR2 SVGIG (reference sequence). V was clipped by 7 bases and J by 0 bases, with 14 bases between them. This receptor was identified in an adult who was a healthcare worker with PCR-confirmed SARS-CoV-2 infection or an uninfected control (not recorded which). The sequencing input was whole blood. The V gene is TRBV30, the J gene TRBJ2-3; D call uncertain. DNA for the CDR3: TGTGCCTCCGGGCCCCGCCCGAGCACAGATACGCAGTATTTT. This sequence encodes CASGPRPSTDTQYF.